One sample yielded the 29 T cell receptor beta chains listed below, sequenced in a study of T cell repertoires in cytomegalovirus infection. These receptors' antigens are unknown. Each CDR3 protein is one row after TCRdb ran MiXCR on the reads. The data hold around 900,000 distinct CDR3 sequences, with 30% to 40% observed a single time. Sequencing was performed on cultured CD8+ T cells from PBMCs, taken from culture after CMV antigen stimulation. These receptors were obtained from a human donor in good health (CMV status not recorded). Some clones in this sample may be carry-over from other donors' samples.

V gene TRBV7-2 combines with J gene TRBJ2-7, with TRBD1 matching over 9 bases. The germline gives CDR1 SGHTA, CDR2 FQGNSA. The CDR3 extends over 18 amino acids. V lost 5 bases, J lost 0 bases, and 14 bases stayed unmatched. CDR3: CASSPRDRDGTSSYEQYF. Written as DNA, the CDR3 is TGTGCCAGCAGCCCACGGGACAGGGACGGAACTAGCTCCTACGAGCAGTACTTC.

The gene calls are TRBV5-6 and TRBJ2-7, with 15 bases identical to TRBD2. Germline values: CDR1 SGHDT, CDR2 YYEEEE. CDR3 size: 20 residues. The J segment lost 1 base and the V segment lost 5 bases, leaving 16 bases of the junction unmatched. The CDR3 reads CASRGTVRTSGGARSYEQYV. CDR3 bases: TGTGCCAGCAGGGGGACAGTCCGGACTAGCGGGGGGGCACGTTCCTACGAGCAGTACGTC.

This clonotype was found a few times. V gene TRBV7-2 combines with J gene TRBJ1-1; weak D call: TRBD1 (6 bases). The CDR3 has 11 residues. V was clipped by 3 bases and J by 11 bases, with 10 bases between them. The germline gives CDR1 SGHTA, CDR2 FQGNSA. CDR3 in amino acids: CASSFRGVAFF. The CDR3 bases are TGTGCCAGCAGCTTTAGGGGGGTGGCTTTCTTT.

This clonotype was seen a few times. The gene calls are TRBV10-3 and TRBJ2-1; TRBD2 is a possible D gene (7 bases). The CDR3 sequence is 16 residues long. V was cut by 0 bases and J by 6 bases, with 15 bases left in between. From germline, CDR1 is ENHRY and CDR2 SYGVKD. The CDR3 here is CAISESGRGPGNEQFF. CDR3 in DNA: TGTGCCATCAGTGAGTCTGGGCGGGGGCCGGGCAATGAGCAGTTCTTC.

With respect to this clonotype: This may arise from a read error, as a much more abundant clone is one base away. The chain uses TRBV6-6 and TRBJ2-3, with 8 bases that match TRBD1. The CDR3 totals 16 residues. Germline values: CDR1 MNHNY, CDR2 SVGAGI (reference sequence). With 1 base clipped from V and 5 bases from J, the junction kept 8 bases outside the gene matches. DNA for the CDR3: TGTGCCAGCAGTTACTTTAGCAGGGGGCCGGGAGATACGCAGTATTTT. Protein product: CASSYFSRGPGDTQYF.

J is TRBJ1-2 and V is TRBV6-5, with TRBD1 as a possible D gene (6 bases). The CDR3 is 15 amino acids. Germline V gene lookup returns CDR1 MNHEY and CDR2 SVGAGI. The V and J ends lost 0 bases and 6 bases respectively, with 14 bases between them. This CDR3 is CASSYSSRGGNGYTF. DNA of the CDR3: TGTGCCAGCAGTTACTCGAGTCGGGGGGGCAATGGCTACACCTTC.

This clonotype has just a few counts. The V call is TRBV7-9, the J call TRBJ2-5, with 7 bases fitting TRBD1. Germline V gives CDR1 SEHNR, CDR2 FQNEAQ (reference sequence). Unmatched junction bases numbered 3, after V lost 0 bases and J lost 2 bases. The CDR3 consists of 15 residues. The CDR3 is CASSLAGDRQETQYF. The CDR3 nucleotides read TGTGCCAGCAGCTTAGCCGGGGACAGACAAGAGACCCAGTACTTC.

The sample holds a few counts of this clonotype. This chain uses TRBV12-5 with TRBJ1-1; unclear D gene. The germline V and J ends were trimmed by 3 bases and 6 bases, with 14 bases remaining between them. This CDR3 spans 14 amino acids. CDR1 is LGHNT and CDR2 is FRNRAP in the germline V gene. The CDR3 here is CASGLGRVGPEAFF. CDR3 in DNA: TGTGCTAGTGGTTTAGGGCGGGTGGGCCCTGAAGCTTTCTTT. Looking up the rest from reference TRBV12-5 and TRBJ1-1 gives the full variable domain: DARVTQTPRHKVTEMGQEVTMRCQPILGHNTVFWYRQTMMQGLELLAYFRNRAPLDDSGMPKDRFSAEMPDATLATLKIQPSEPRDSAVYFCASGLGRVGPEAFFGQGTRLTVV.

This clonotype was recorded a few times. The rearrangement joins TRBV24-1 to TRBJ2-2; D might be TRBD1 (5 bases). Trimming stripped 9 bases from V and 0 bases from J, with 16 bases between. From germline, CDR1 is KGHDR and CDR2 SFDVKD. The CDR3 contains 16 residues. The CDR3 coding sequence is TGTGCCACCTTCCAGGGTTACCCCTCGAACACCGGGGAGCTGTTTTTT. Its protein is CATFQGYPSNTGELFF.

The genes are TRBV7-6 and TRBJ1-3, with 8 nucleotides matching TRBD1. Trimming took 4 bases from V and 2 from J; bases not matched to a gene: 10. CDR1 SGHVS and CDR2 FNYEAQ come from the germline V gene. The CDR3 is 17 residues long. Here the CDR3 reads CASSSTRRGPAGNTIYF. The CDR3 DNA reads as TGTGCCAGCAGCTCGACTCGCAGGGGGCCGGCTGGAAACACCATATATTTT.

The genes are TRBV5-1 and TRBJ1-1; D is perhaps TRBD1 (6 bases). Germline V lookup: CDR1 SGHRS, CDR2 YFSETQ. The CDR3 contains 16 residues. Trimming stripped 6 bases from V and 8 bases from J, with 26 bases between. CDR3 DNA sequence: TGCGCCAGCACACCGCGTCCACAGGGAAGAGGGGAGGAAGCTTTCTTT. It yields the protein CASTPRPQGRGEEAFF.

The V and J genes are TRBV7-8 and TRBJ1-2; D uncertain. Looked up from germline, CDR1 is SGHVS and CDR2 is FQNEAQ. V lost 2 bases and J lost 3, with 13 bases in between. The CDR3 has 15 residues. The CDR3 sequence is CASSLSAGLDYGYTF. The CDR3 nucleotides are TGTGCCAGCAGCTTATCGGCGGGTCTTGACTATGGCTACACCTTC.

Turning to this clonotype: Germline and junction disagree at one end, which may indicate a read error. The genes are TRBV27 and TRBJ1-6; tentative D call: TRBD1 (6 bases). CDR1 and CDR2 from the germline V gene are MNHEY and SMNVEV (reference sequence). CDR3 length: 14 amino acids. CDR3 loop: CANSPSPGDSPLHF. CDR3 nucleotides: TGTGCCAACAGTCCCTCGCCAGGGGATTCACCCCTCCACTTT.

This clonotype has at least ten counts. This chain links TRBV12-3 or TRBV12-4 with TRBJ2-2; TRBD2 matches at 11 bases. V gave up 6 bases and J gave up 2 bases; unmatched junction bases: 5. The CDR3 loop spans 16 amino acids. Here the CDR3 DNA reads TGTGCCAGCAGCCTCCTAGCGGGGGGCAACACCGGGGAGCTGTTTTTT. Translated, it gives CASSLLAGGNTGELFF.

This sequence joins TRBV7-9 and TRBJ1-2, with D hard to call. Between the trimmed V and J ends, which lost 5 bases and 4 bases, there was a span of 20 bases. The germline CDR1 and CDR2 sequences are SEHNR and FQNEAQ (reference sequence). This CDR3 spans 16 amino acids. The CDR3 nucleotides are TGTGCCAGCAGCCACGACGAACACGACATCCTCTATGGCTACACCTTC. Protein sequence: CASSHDEHDILYGYTF.

This clonotype has just a few counts. This chain connects TRBV7-3 to TRBJ2-1, with TRBD2 as a possible D gene (5 bases). The germline gives CDR1 SGHTA, CDR2 FQGTGA. This CDR3 has 17 residues. V was pared by 0 bases and J by 3 bases, with 15 bases between. CDR3 coding DNA: TGTGCCAGCAGCTTAACAGCGGACCTCCCGGACTACAATGAGCAGTTCTTC. Encoded protein: CASSLTADLPDYNEQFF.

The CDR3 nucleotides are TGTGCCAGCAGCCCCCGGACAGCTCGAGATGAGCAGTTCTTC. Its protein is CASSPRTARDEQFF. The chain carries TRBV7-9 and TRBJ2-1; D might be TRBD1 (6 bases). V dropped 5 bases and J dropped 8 bases, with 16 bases sitting between them. Germline loops: CDR1 SEHNR, CDR2 FQNEAQ (reference sequence). CDR3 length equals 14 residues.

DNA of the CDR3: TGCGCCAGCAGCCAAGAGGGGTCGGGAAGCACAGATACGCAGTATTTT. It encodes CASSQEGSGSTDTQYF. The chain combines TRBV4-1 with TRBJ2-3; tentative D call: TRBD2 (5 bases). The CDR3 length is 16 residues. V was pared by 0 bases and J by 0 bases, with 10 bases between. Per the germline V gene, CDR1 is MGHRA and CDR2 is YSYEKL.

This clonotype was counted only a few times. The chain employs TRBV10-2 and TRBJ2-1; possibly TRBD2 for D (7 bases). V was trimmed by 4 bases and J by 4 bases, leaving 14 bases between them. Germline V CDR1 and CDR2: WSHSY, SAAADI. This CDR3 has 15 amino acids. In DNA form, the CDR3 reads TGCGCCAGCAGTGGGGGCGGGGGCGAATACAATGAGCAGTTCTTC. It is translated as CASSGGGGEYNEQFF.

This clonotype has only a few counts. In DNA form, the CDR3 reads TGTGCCAGCAGCCAAGATCCCCTCGGGGCGGGGAGCACTGAAGCTTTCTTT. This encodes CASSQDPLGAGSTEAFF. The genes are TRBV14 and TRBJ1-1, with D possibly being TRBD1 (5 bases). The CDR3 is 17 residues long. Between the trimmed V and J ends, which lost 0 bases and 4 bases, there was a span of 18 bases. Germline loops: CDR1 SGHDN, CDR2 FVKESK.

The V and J genes are TRBV7-6 and TRBJ2-1; 9 positions match TRBD1. Germline V gene lookup returns CDR1 SGHVS and CDR2 FNYEAQ. Trimming at V came to 0 bases and at J to 4 bases, leaving 4 bases not matched to a gene. The CDR3 has 16 residues. The CDR3, as DNA: TGTGCCAGCAGCTTAGCGTCGGGACAGGGTTACAATGAGCAGTTCTTC. It codes for CASSLASGQGYNEQFF.

V is TRBV11-3 and J is TRBJ2-5; TRBD1 agrees at 9 bases. The CDR3 sequence is 17 residues long. Germline CDR1 and CDR2: SGHNT and YENEEA. V lost 0 bases, J lost 4 bases, and 9 bases stayed unmatched. CDR3 loop: CASSLDYRDREVETQYF. CDR3 in DNA: TGTGCCAGCAGCTTAGATTACCGGGACAGGGAGGTAGAGACCCAGTACTTC.

The sample holds a few counts of this clonotype. V gene TRBV20-1 combines with J gene TRBJ1-2, with 7 bases that match TRBD1. This CDR3 is built from 16 residues. V lost 0 bases and J lost 2; bases outside the gene matches: 9. Germline V lookup: CDR1 DFQATT, CDR2 SNEGSKA (reference sequence). The CDR3 DNA reads TGCAGTGCTAGAGACGAGACAGGGCCTCCAAACTATGGCTACACCTTC. It translates to CSARDETGPPNYGYTF.

The chain uses TRBV7-9 and TRBJ2-3; TRBD1 matches at 9 bases. V was pared by 0 bases and J by 3 bases, with 4 bases of the junction left unmatched. The germline V gene encodes CDR1 SEHNR and CDR2 FQNEAQ (reference sequence). The CDR3 runs 16 residues. CDR3 sequence reads: CASSLARDRATDTQYF. The CDR3 DNA follows: TGTGCCAGCAGCTTAGCGCGGGACAGGGCAACAGATACGCAGTATTTT.

This clonotype was observed many times. The rearrangement uses TRBV7-6 and TRBJ2-7, with D tentatively TRBD1 or TRBD2 (5 bases each). Germline loops: CDR1 SGHVS, CDR2 FNYEAQ. V lost 5 bases, J lost 2 bases, and 13 bases lay in between. CDR3 length: 14 amino acids. CDR3 residues: CASSTGDPPYEQYV. The CDR3 DNA reads TGTGCCAGCAGCACCGGGGACCCACCCTACGAGCAGTACGTC.

In its sample, this clonotype was seen a few times. The chain carries TRBV7-9 and TRBJ1-5, with 11 bases fitting TRBD1. Per germline, CDR1 SEHNR and CDR2 FQNEAQ (reference sequence). The CDR3 is 15 amino acids. J was trimmed by 5 bases and V by 5 bases; bases with no gene match: 5. Here the CDR3 reads CASSEDRGLDQPQHF. The CDR3 DNA follows: TGTGCCAGCAGCGAGGACAGGGGGCTGGATCAGCCCCAGCATTTT.

In its sample, this clonotype was seen many times. The rearrangement uses TRBV7-2 and TRBJ1-3, with D uncertain. The CDR3 runs 12 residues. Germline CDR1 SGHTA, CDR2 FQGNSA. V lost 5 bases, J lost 7 bases, and 9 bases lay in between. For the CDR3, the DNA is TGTGCCAGCAGCCCTCGGGTGAACACCATATATTTT. Its protein is CASSPRVNTIYF.

This clonotype has more than one count but fewer than ten. This sequence joins TRBV12-5 and TRBJ2-7; tentative D call: TRBD1 (7 bases). V was cut by 2 bases and J by 2 bases, with 22 bases left in between. There are 18 residues in the CDR3. Germline CDR1 and CDR2: LGHNT and FRNRAP. CDR3 sequence: CASGLPRDSGTDPYEQYF. The CDR3 DNA is TGTGCTAGTGGTTTGCCAAGGGACTCCGGGACAGACCCCTACGAGCAGTACTTC.

The gene calls are TRBV18 and TRBJ2-5; no clear D. CDR1 is KGHSH and CDR2 is LQKENI in the germline V gene. The ends were cut back, 2 bases at V and 2 bases at J, with 9 bases in the middle. The CDR3 has 14 residues. The CDR3 DNA is TGTGCCAGCTCACCAGCTCCAATGCAAGAGACCCAGTACTTC. Translating gives CASSPAPMQETQYF.